These T cell receptor beta chains were read from a single sample in a study of spatial heterogeneity in lung cancer. Via MiXCR, TCRdb re-called the 5' RACE reads, giving one row per CDR3 protein. The sample consists of about 120,000 distinct CDR3 sequences, roughly 10% of them appearing once. The sequences come from PBMCs, collected at follow-up. The source of these receptors is a female donor with early-stage non-small cell lung cancer. CDR3s include the opening cysteine and the closing phenylalanine or tryptophan. D genes are given only for firm matches. Not all rows give a size; the values are once, few, many and, for expanded clones, a class.

clone_size	j_call	d_call	v_call	cdr3_aa	cdr3_nt
few	TRBJ1-4	.	TRBV6-6	CASSYRRQTNEKLFF	TGTGCCAGCAGTTACAGACGCCAGACTAATGAAAAACTGTTTTTT
.	TRBJ2-1	.	TRBV7-2	CASSLASHNEQFF	TGTGCCAGCAGCTTAGCGTCCCACAATGAGCAGTTCTTC
.	TRBJ2-2	.	TRBV5-1	CASSDRAALSTGELFF	TGCGCCAGCAGCGACCGGGCCGCCCTGAGTACCGGGGAGCTGTTTTTT
many	TRBJ1-4	.	TRBV7-9	CASSLLSGMSEKLFF	TGTGCCAGCAGCTTATTGTCTGGGATGAGTGAAAAACTGTTTTTT
.	TRBJ1-1	.	TRBV25-1	CASSEGLSTEAFF	TGTGCCAGCAGTGAGGGGTTAAGCACTGAAGCTTTCTTT
.	TRBJ2-1	.	TRBV5-1	CASRVQGPYNEQFF	TGCGCCAGCAGAGTGCAGGGGCCCTACAATGAGCAGTTCTTC
.	TRBJ1-1	TRBD1	TRBV4-1	CASSQGYRGINLEAFF	TGCGCCAGCAGCCAAGGCTACAGGGGTATAAACCTTGAAGCTTTCTTT
few	TRBJ2-3	TRBD1	TRBV5-1	CASSSDRGTDTQYF	TGCGCCAGCAGTAGTGACAGGGGCACAGATACGCAGTATTTT
few	TRBJ2-3	.	TRBV6-6	CASSYLAREDTQYF	TGTGCCAGCAGTTATCTAGCGAGGGAAGATACGCAGTATTTT
many	TRBJ2-3	.	TRBV10-3	CAISDRVTDTQYF	TGTGCCATCAGTGACAGGGTCACAGATACGCAGTATTTT
many	TRBJ2-2	.	TRBV6-4	CASSEGIGTGELFF	TGTGCCAGCAGTGAGGGTATTGGCACCGGGGAGCTGTTTTTT
many	TRBJ1-4	.	TRBV18	CASSPPSETNEKLFF	TGTGCCAGCTCACCACCATCCGAGACAAACGAAAAACTGTTTTTT
.	TRBJ2-5	TRBD2	TRBV20-1	CSASGTSGRAETQYF	TGCAGTGCTTCAGGGACTAGCGGGAGGGCAGAGACCCAGTACTTC
many	TRBJ2-5	.	TRBV28	CASSLGSGPLQETQYF	TGTGCCAGCAGTTTAGGATCGGGACCCCTACAAGAGACCCAGTACTTC
few	TRBJ1-2	TRBD1	TRBV5-5	CASSLSAGGGSYGYTF	TGTGCCAGCAGCTTGTCCGCAGGGGGCGGCTCCTATGGCTACACCTTC
.	TRBJ1-1	.	TRBV6-2/TRBV6-3	CASIKGNKRGEAFF	TGTGCCAGCATCAAGGGAAATAAGCGTGGTGAAGCTTTCTTT
many	TRBJ1-1	TRBD1	TRBV24-1	CATSRTGNTEAFF	TGTGCCACCAGCCGGACAGGGAACACTGAAGCTTTCTTT
many	TRBJ1-5	TRBD1	TRBV7-6	CASSQGQGSFQPQHF	TGTGCCAGCAGCCAGGGACAGGGGAGTTTTCAGCCCCAGCATTTT
.	TRBJ2-3	.	TRBV30	CAWSLADTQYF	TGTGCCTGGAGTCTGGCAGATACGCAGTATTTT
many	TRBJ1-1	.	TRBV29-1	CSGGRNTEAFF	TGCAGCGGGGGTAGGAACACTGAAGCTTTCTTT
many	TRBJ2-3	.	TRBV2	CASSGHGALSTDTQYF	TGTGCCAGCAGTGGACATGGAGCGCTAAGCACAGATACGCAGTATTTT
.	TRBJ2-1	TRBD2	TRBV29-1	CSVDPTGGSRGEQFF	TGCAGCGTTGACCCTACGGGCGGGAGCAGAGGTGAGCAGTTCTTC